Sequencing of this TCR beta chain was carried out in a study of OX40 agonist ivuxolimab in advanced cancers. Whole-study findings and limits: The investigators did not determine what antigen specificity the expanded peripheral T cells had.

As concerns this clone: What it binds is not known.

The ends were cut back, 4 bases at V and 4 bases at J, with 17 bases in the middle. The CDR3 runs 17 residues. CDR1 and CDR2 (germline): SGHAT, FQNNGV. Produced via immunoSEQ multiplex PCR; TCRdb's table is partial and in-frame only. The data show about 72,000 clones, 65% to 85% seen once. The receptor was derived from an adult with an advanced solid tumor such as melanoma, head and neck, liver or kidney cancer. This specimen was CD4+ or CD8+ T cells sorted from blood, taken in a trial of the OX40 agonist ivuxolimab. The chain links TRBV11-2 to TRBJ2-6, with a tentative D call TRBD1 (6 bases). CDR3 region: CASSSTTGSVGANVLTF. The CDR3 DNA is TGTGCCAGCAGCTCCACCACAGGGTCCGTGGGGGCCAACGTCCTGACTTTC.